This TCR beta chain derives from a study of T cell changes during pregnancy in multiple sclerosis. The ends lost 0 bases at V and 4 bases at J; junction bases unmatched: 5. The CDR3 spans 15 residues. Germline V CDR1 and CDR2: SGDLS, YYNGEE. Here immunoSEQ multiplex PCR was the method, and the copy in TCRdb shows in-frame clones only, minus some. The sample includes about 79,000 clones, just over 90% of them seen just once. The V call is TRBV9, the J call TRBJ2-3, with 7 bases fitting TRBD1. The sample here was peripheral blood, taken in the second trimester of pregnancy. The TCR was taken from a female donor in good health, enrolled as a control in a pregnancy study. The CDR3 nucleotides are TGTGCCAGCAGCGTAGGTAACAGGGGCGCAGATACGCAGTATTTT. Translating gives CASSVGNRGADTQYF.